Each of the 25 T cell receptor beta chains below was sequenced from the same sample in a study of blood T cell repertoires in COVID-19. Repertoires were generated with immunoSEQ multiplex PCR, while TCRdb's copy carries only in-frame clones and drops some. In the table there are roughly 210,000 clones, 80% to 85% of which are singletons. Sequencing was carried out using peripheral blood. The source of these receptors is a woman aged 80 or over with COVID-19, enrolled during active disease.

The rearrangement uses TRBV7-6 and TRBJ2-1; 8 positions agree with TRBD2. The germline V gene has CDR1 SGHVS and CDR2 FNYEAQ. Unmatched junction bases numbered 6, after V lost 2 bases and J lost 6 bases. The CDR3 sequence is 15 residues long. DNA of the CDR3: TGTGCCAGCAGCTTATTTTCCGGGGGGGCCAATGAGCAGTTCTTC. It yields the protein CASSLFSGGANEQFF.

This rearrangement joins TRBV6-5 to TRBJ1-1; D is possibly TRBD1 (6 bases). Between the trimmed V and J ends, which lost 5 bases and 5 bases, there was a span of 12 bases. The CDR3 spans 13 residues. CDR1 and CDR2 (germline): MNHEY, SVGAGI. The CDR3 loop reads CASSPSRGTEAFF. For the CDR3, the DNA is TGTGCCAGCAGTCCTTCGAGGGGGACTGAAGCTTTCTTT.

This clone appeared many times. The genes are TRBV5-1 and TRBJ1-5; TRBD1 aligns across 12 bases. The junction had 6 bases not matched to a gene; V was cut back by 4 bases and J by 7 bases. Germline lookup yields CDR1 SGHRS and CDR2 YFSETQ. The length of the CDR3 is 15 residues. The CDR3 DNA follows: TGCGCCAGCAGCCCGGGACAGGGGGCTTTGCAGCCCCAGCATTTT. It specifies CASSPGQGALQPQHF. Filled out from reference TRBV5-1 and TRBJ1-5, the complete variable domain reads KAGVTQTPRYLIKTRGQQVTLSCSPISGHRSVSWYQQTPGQGLQFLFEYFSETQRNKGNFPGRFSGRQFSNSRSEMNVSTLELGDSALYLCASSPGQGALQPQHFGDGTRLSIL.

The chain uses TRBV27 and TRBJ1-4; possible D gene TRBD1, 5 bases. This CDR3 contains 13 residues. Deletions cut 3 bases from V and 8 bases from J, with 10 bases between. Germline values: CDR1 MNHEY, CDR2 SMNVEV (reference sequence). As DNA, the CDR3 is TGTGCCAGCAGTTTGGAGGGGAGGGAAAAACTGTTTTTT. Translating it yields CASSLEGREKLFF.

This chain links TRBV3-1 (or the pseudogene TRBV3-2) with TRBJ2-1, with 7 bases lining up with TRBD1. The V segment lost 6 bases and the J segment 6 bases; nucleotides outside the gene matches: 5. The CDR3 is 13 residues long. Germline lookup yields CDR1 LGHDT and CDR2 YNNKEL (reference sequence). The CDR3 sequence is CASRYRGGNEQFF. DNA of the CDR3: TGTGCCAGCAGGTACAGGGGTGGCAATGAGCAGTTCTTC.

The V and J genes are TRBV4-3 and TRBJ2-2; D is perhaps TRBD1 (6 bases). Trimming took off 1 base at V and 2 bases at J, with 11 bases between the two ends. Germline CDR1 LGHNA, CDR2 YSLEER. The CDR3 has 16 amino acids. CDR3: CASSQGQASNTGELFF. As DNA, the CDR3 is TGCGCCAGCAGCCAAGGACAGGCTTCTAACACCGGGGAGCTGTTTTTT.

Only a few counts were recorded for this clone. The V and J genes are TRBV30 and TRBJ2-5, with 9 bases that match TRBD2. Trimming took 0 bases from V and 1 from J; bases not matched to a gene: 6. Germline V gene sequence: CDR1 GTSNPN, CDR2 SVGIG (reference sequence). This CDR3 is built from 16 residues. The CDR3 loop is CAWSVPLAGFQETQYF. CDR3 in DNA: TGTGCCTGGAGTGTCCCACTAGCGGGTTTCCAAGAGACCCAGTACTTC.

The table lists this clone with a few counts. The V call is TRBV28, the J call TRBJ2-7; 7 bases fit TRBD1. The junction had 8 bases not matched to a gene; V was cut back by 5 bases and J by 7 bases. The CDR3 extends over 13 amino acids. CDR1 and CDR2 (germline): MDHEN, SYDVKM. The CDR3 nucleotides are TGTGCCAGCAGTCAGACAGGGATTGGAGAGCAGTACGTC. Its protein is CASSQTGIGEQYV.

This sequence joins TRBV5-1 and TRBJ2-3, with a tentative D call TRBD2 (6 bases). V lost 4 bases to trimming and J lost 5 bases, with 14 bases between them. This CDR3 region has 14 residues. Germline CDR1 reads SGHRS; CDR2 reads YFSETQ. CDR3 DNA sequence: TGCGCCAGCAGCCAAGGCGGGGACCTAGATACGCAGTATTTT. Protein product: CASSQGGDLDTQYF.

The chain employs TRBV3-1 (or the pseudogene TRBV3-2) and TRBJ1-2, with D hard to call. Germline lookup yields CDR1 LGHDT and CDR2 YNNKEL (reference sequence). Trimming stripped 2 bases from V and 2 bases from J, with 9 bases between. This CDR3 contains 14 residues. The CDR3 here is CASSQSHRNYGYTF. As DNA, the CDR3 is TGTGCCAGCAGCCAATCTCACAGAAACTATGGCTACACCTTC.

There are a few counts of this clone. The chain joins TRBV7-8 to TRBJ1-1; TRBD1 is a possible D gene (6 bases). Trimming left V 2 bases short and J 0 bases short, with 10 bases between. The CDR3 sequence is 15 residues long. Germline CDR1 reads SGHVS; CDR2 reads FQNEAQ. The CDR3 loop is CASSLSGGMNTEAFF. The DNA for the CDR3 is TGTGCCAGCAGCTTATCGGGGGGCATGAACACTGAAGCTTTCTTT.

V and J are TRBV19 and TRBJ1-1, with D possibly TRBD1 on 5 matching bases. Germline V CDR1 and CDR2: LNHDA, SQIVND (reference sequence). The CDR3 is 13 residues long. V gave up 5 bases and J gave up 4 bases, with 11 bases separating them. CDR3 sequence: CASSGLGGTEAFF. The CDR3 nucleotides read TGTGCCAGTAGTGGTTTGGGGGGCACTGAAGCTTTCTTT.

V usage is TRBV6-5 and J usage is TRBJ1-3; D might be TRBD1 (6 bases). Germline assignment: CDR1 MNHEY and CDR2 SVGAGI. The CDR3 has 14 residues. The ends were cut back, 0 bases at V and 7 bases at J, with 10 bases in the middle. The CDR3 sequence: CASSYSAGVNTIYF. In DNA, the CDR3 is TGTGCCAGCAGTTACTCGGCAGGGGTGAACACCATATATTTT.

The count of this clone is one. V gene TRBV2 combines with J gene TRBJ2-2, with 9 bases lining up with TRBD2. The CDR3 covers 14 residues. The J segment lost 4 bases and the V segment lost 4 bases, leaving 1 base of the junction unmatched. Germline CDR1 SNHLY, CDR2 FYNNEI. The CDR3 sequence is CASSVAGATGELFF. CDR3 bases: TGTGCCAGCAGTGTAGCGGGGGCCACCGGGGAGCTGTTTTTT.

The chain is built from TRBV30 and TRBJ1-5; 8 bases agree with TRBD1. The germline gives CDR1 GTSNPN, CDR2 SVGIG (reference sequence). The CDR3 has 14 amino acids. J gave up 2 bases and V 1 base, and 1 base lay outside the gene matches. CDR3: CAWSADRGNQPQHF. The DNA of the CDR3 is TGTGCCTGGAGTGCGGACAGGGGCAATCAGCCCCAGCATTTT.

V and J are TRBV27 and TRBJ1-2, with 9 bases lining up with TRBD1. Germline lookup yields CDR1 MNHEY and CDR2 SMNVEV (reference sequence). V was clipped by 4 bases and J by 5 bases; unmatched bases: 8. The CDR3 spans 15 residues. The CDR3, as DNA: TGTGCCAGCAGTTCACAGGGGGCGAATGTGTATGGCTACACCTTC. Its translation is CASSSQGANVYGYTF.

This chain connects TRBV28 to TRBJ1-5; D may be TRBD1 (6 bases). Germline values: CDR1 MDHEN, CDR2 SYDVKM. V was shortened by 6 bases and J by 2 bases, with 11 bases between the two germline ends. This CDR3 spans 14 amino acids. The CDR3 protein is CASRISGGNQPQHF. For the CDR3, the DNA is TGTGCCAGCAGGATTTCAGGGGGCAATCAGCCCCAGCATTTT.

The chain recombines TRBV2 with TRBJ2-2; 11 bases map to TRBD1. The CDR3 runs to 17 residues. The ends lost 5 bases at V and 4 bases at J; junction bases unmatched: 9. Looked up from germline, CDR1 is SNHLY and CDR2 is FYNNEI. DNA of the CDR3: TGTGCCAGCAGTCTACCCGGGACAGGGGGTGTCACCGGGGAGCTGTTTTTT. Translated: CASSLPGTGGVTGELFF.

The chain couples TRBV14 to TRBJ2-4; the match to TRBD1 covers 7 bases. CDR1 is SGHDN, CDR2 FVKESK, per germline. The CDR3 is made up of 19 amino acids. J gave up 0 bases and V 0 bases, and 11 bases lay outside the gene matches. The CDR3 nucleotides read TGTGCCAGCAGCCAAGATAGGGGCACGAACAGGGGAGCCAAAAACATTCAGTACTTC. Translated, it gives CASSQDRGTNRGAKNIQYF.

V usage is TRBV7-8 and J usage is TRBJ1-4, with 11 bases that match TRBD1. Germline CDR1 and CDR2: SGHVS and FQNEAQ. V was pared by 3 bases and J by 9 bases, with 3 bases of the junction left unmatched. There are 14 residues in the CDR3. The CDR3 protein is CASSFSDRGQKLFF. As DNA, the CDR3 is TGTGCCAGCAGCTTCTCGGACAGGGGGCAAAAACTGTTTTTT. Supplemented by reference TRBV7-8 and TRBJ1-4, the full variable domain reads GAGVSQSPRYKVAKRGQDVALRCDPISGHVSLFWYQQALGQGPEFLTYFQNEAQLDKSGLPSDRFFAERPEGSVSTLKIQRTQQEDSAVYLCASSFSDRGQKLFFGSGTQLSVL.

The V call is TRBV5-1, the J call TRBJ2-6, with 8 bases that match TRBD1. Germline-derived CDR1 and CDR2 are SGHRS and YFSETQ. This CDR3 is 17 amino acids long. The junction had 7 bases not matched to a gene; V was cut back by 4 bases and J by 1 base. CDR3 in DNA: TGCGCCAGCAGCCGTCCCGGGACAGGTTCTGGGGCCAACGTCCTGACTTTC. Translated, it gives CASSRPGTGSGANVLTF.

With regard to this clone: The same CDR3 can be traced to other DNA sequences in this sample. The chain links TRBV6-1 to TRBJ2-3, with a weak D call TRBD2 (6 bases). V gave up 1 base and J gave up 1 base, with 6 bases separating them. Looked up from germline, CDR1 is MNHNS and CDR2 is SASEGT. The CDR3 extends over 14 amino acids. CDR3 region: CASSEGGGTDTQYF. The CDR3 DNA reads as TGTGCCAGCAGTGAAGGGGGGGGCACAGATACGCAGTATTTT.

The sample holds one count of this clone. The rearrangement links TRBV18 to TRBJ1-5; D is unclear. Germline V gene sequence: CDR1 KGHSH, CDR2 LQKENI. The CDR3 length is 16 residues. Trimming pared 4 bases from V and 0 bases from J, leaving 13 bases between. The CDR3, as DNA: TGTGCCAGCTCACTCACTAGAGAAAATAGCAATCAGCCCCAGCATTTT. The encoded protein is CASSLTRENSNQPQHF.

V usage is TRBV14 and J usage is TRBJ1-5; no firm D call. V lost 2 bases to trimming and J lost 0 bases, with 11 bases between them. CDR1 is SGHDN and CDR2 is FVKESK in the germline V gene. The CDR3 is made up of 16 amino acids. CDR3 DNA sequence: TGTGCCAGCAGCCAATTCCAGTCTTATAGCAATCAGCCCCAGCATTTT. It specifies CASSQFQSYSNQPQHF. The complete variable domain, with remaining parts taken from reference TRBV14 and TRBJ1-5, reads EAGVTQFPSHSVIEKGQTVTLRCDPISGHDNLYWYRRVMGKEIKFLLHFVKESKQDESGMPNNRFLAERTGGTYSTLKVQPAELEDSGVYFCASSQFQSYSNQPQHFGDGTRLSIL.

This rearrangement joins TRBV6-2 or TRBV6-3 to TRBJ2-1, with TRBD2 as a possible D gene (7 bases). Germline-derived CDR1 and CDR2 are MNHEY and SVGEGT. CDR3 length: 15 amino acids. The V gene lost 5 bases and the J gene lost 0 bases, with 11 bases spanning the gap. The CDR3 reads CASSARGGSYNEQFF. CDR3 sequence (DNA): TGTGCCAGCAGTGCTAGGGGGGGCTCCTACAATGAGCAGTTCTTC.